The source of this TCR beta chain is a study of T cells expressing NK-cell markers. The CDR3 consists of 16 residues. Germline loops: CDR1 SNHLY, CDR2 FYNNEI. From the 5' RACE reads, TCRdb lists one entry per CDR3 protein and no DNA. In total, the table holds 350,000 to 450,000 distinct CDR3 sequences. Sequencing was done on a sample of blood T cells: a sorted CD56 or NKG2C T cell subset, CD4+ or CD8+ T cells, or bulk PBMC T cells (not recorded which). The V gene is TRBV2, the J gene TRBJ2-3; there is no DNA to check the TCRdb D call of TRBD1. The receptor's source is a man aged 18 to 69 in good health. This CDR3 reads CARGQSSFTFTDTQYF.